This T cell receptor (beta chain) was retrieved from a study of cytomegalovirus exposure and HLA in healthy donors. Study-level results: TCR sequences were mostly rare, though some public TCRs occurred in many donors.

The V segment lost 5 bases and the J segment 3 bases; nucleotides outside the gene matches: 9. The germline CDR1 and CDR2 sequences are SEHNR and FQNEAQ (reference sequence). The CDR3 runs 15 residues. As for this clone: Its antigen remains unidentified.

Profiling relied on immunoSEQ multiplex PCR, and the TCRdb table lists in-frame clones only, not all of them. The sample records under 250,000 clones, roughly 87% being singletons. The sequencing sample was made of PBMCs. The TCR comes from a man aged 18 to 35 in good health and CMV-seropositive. The rearrangement joins TRBV7-9 to TRBJ2-7; 8 nucleotides align to TRBD1. The CDR3 loop reads CASSPLDRGLYEQYF. Written as DNA, the CDR3 is TGTGCCAGCAGCCCACTCGACAGGGGACTCTACGAGCAGTACTTC.